Each of the 26 T cell receptor beta chains below was sequenced from the same sample in a study of T cell responses to AZD1222 COVID-19 vaccine. Method: immunoSEQ multiplex PCR; TCRdb's copy keeps in-frame clones and lacks some. The sample has some 200,000 clones, about nine tenths seen once; the top ten hold around 3.5%. Specimen: peripheral blood, collected 28 days after the second AZD1222 dose. These receptors all come from an adult who received the AZD1222 COVID-19 vaccine.

The gene calls are TRBV11-2 and TRBJ1-2, with D perhaps TRBD1 (6 bases). The CDR3 contains 12 residues. Trimming shortened V by 5 bases and J by 8 bases, and 12 bases separated the two germline ends. Germline lookup yields CDR1 SGHAT and CDR2 FQNNGV. In DNA, the CDR3 is TGTGCCAGCAGCCACACTGGACAGGGCTACACCTTC. It specifies CASSHTGQGYTF.

V is TRBV5-1 and J is TRBJ2-7, with TRBD2 identical over 7 bases. The CDR3 consists of 17 residues. J was trimmed by 0 bases and V by 4 bases; bases with no gene match: 13. The germline CDR1 and CDR2 sequences are SGHRS and YFSETQ. The CDR3 here is CASSRPSGYQSSYEQYF. As DNA, the CDR3 is TGCGCCAGCAGCAGGCCTAGCGGATACCAGAGCTCCTACGAGCAGTACTTC.

The CDR3 bases are TGTGCCAGTAGTCTTCAGGGTGGGCAGCCCCAGCATTTT. This encodes CASSLQGGQPQHF. The chain uses TRBV19 and TRBJ1-5; D is possibly TRBD1 (5 bases). Per the germline V gene, CDR1 is LNHDA and CDR2 is SQIVND (reference sequence). V was cut by 5 bases and J by 7 bases, with 12 bases left in between. The CDR3 runs to 13 residues.

The V gene is TRBV25-1, the J gene TRBJ1-2; D may be TRBD1 (5 bases). V was shortened by 3 bases and J by 3 bases, with 11 bases between the two germline ends. The CDR3 has 14 residues. Germline CDR1 reads MGHDK; CDR2 reads SYGVNS. CDR3 bases: TGTGCCAGCAGTGAGGGGACGGATTACTATGGCTACACCTTC. Its translation: CASSEGTDYYGYTF.

The CDR3 nucleotides are TGTGCTAGTGGTTTGACCGGCACAGATACGCAGTATTTT. Translated, it gives CASGLTGTDTQYF. V is TRBV12-5 and J is TRBJ2-3; no firm D call. Per the germline V gene, CDR1 is LGHNT and CDR2 is FRNRAP. Trimming stripped 2 bases from V and 1 base from J, with 4 bases between. The CDR3 has 13 residues. The full variable domain, rest sourced from reference TRBV12-5 and TRBJ2-3, is DARVTQTPRHKVTEMGQEVTMRCQPILGHNTVFWYRQTMMQGLELLAYFRNRAPLDDSGMPKDRFSAEMPDATLATLKIQPSEPRDSAVYFCASGLTGTDTQYFGPGTRLTVL.

This clone appeared a single time. V is TRBV28 and J is TRBJ1-2; weak D call: TRBD1 (5 bases). CDR1 MDHEN and CDR2 SYDVKM come from the germline V gene. This CDR3 has 14 residues. Trimming removed 10 bases from V and 8 bases from J, with 23 bases in between. For the CDR3, the DNA is TGTGCCATCGTACCCATAAGGGGCGGGAAAGGCTACACCTTC. Translating it yields CAIVPIRGGKGYTF.

In the case of this clone: This sample also contains other DNA sequences that code for the same CDR3. The CDR3 DNA reads TGTGCCAGCAGCTCGGTTTACGAGCAGTACTTC. Protein: CASSSVYEQYF. The chain recombines TRBV11-2 with TRBJ2-7; D remains unclear. Germline assignment: CDR1 SGHAT and CDR2 FQNNGV. This CDR3 has 11 residues. V gave up 4 bases and J gave up 4 bases, with 5 bases separating them.

This rearrangement joins TRBV4-2 to TRBJ1-1; D gene unclear. Germline V gene lookup returns CDR1 LGHNA and CDR2 YNFKEQ. V gave up 1 base and J gave up 1 base, with 7 bases separating them. This CDR3 has 14 residues. In nucleotides, the CDR3 is TGTGCCAGCAGCCAAGGAGGCCAGAACACTGAAGCTTTCTTT. Translating it yields CASSQGGQNTEAFF.

This clone was recorded only once. The genes are TRBV19 and TRBJ2-1; tentative D call: TRBD2 (6 bases). The CDR3 is made up of 14 amino acids. Deletions cut 7 bases from V and 5 bases from J, with 15 bases between. Per the germline V gene, CDR1 is LNHDA and CDR2 is SQIVND (reference sequence). CDR3 DNA sequence: TGTGCCAGTAAATGGAGGGAGTCACACAATGAGCAGTTCTTC. The encoded protein is CASKWRESHNEQFF.

This sequence joins TRBV11-2 and TRBJ1-2; 9 bases are a match to TRBD1. CDR1 and CDR2 from the germline V gene are SGHAT and FQNNGV. Trimming cost V 4 bases and J 7 bases; bases outside gene matches: 13. This CDR3 has 16 amino acids. The DNA of the CDR3 is TGTGCCAGCAGCTCCTCACGTACAGGGGGCTCAAGTGGCTACACCTTC. Protein sequence: CASSSSRTGGSSGYTF.

A single count supports this clone. The chain couples TRBV7-2 to TRBJ2-5; D gene unclear. Trimming pared 5 bases from V and 8 bases from J, leaving 12 bases between. The germline gives CDR1 SGHTA, CDR2 FQGNSA. The CDR3 has 12 amino acids. CDR3 sequence (DNA): TGTGCCAGCAGCCCCCTCTCGGAAACCCAGTACTTC. Translated: CASSPLSETQYF.

This chain joins TRBV28 and TRBJ1-5; D remains ambiguous. The CDR3 contains 17 residues. Germline V gene sequence: CDR1 MDHEN, CDR2 SYDVKM. Between the trimmed V and J ends, which lost 10 bases and 0 bases, there was a span of 22 bases. The DNA for the CDR3 is TGTGCCACCCCGGGGATTACGGCCGCGTATAGCAATCAGCCCCAGCATTTT. As protein: CATPGITAAYSNQPQHF.

This chain uses TRBV15 with TRBJ2-5; 8 bases match TRBD2. The CDR3 covers 14 residues. The trim removed 0 bases at V and 5 bases at J, leaving 2 bases unmatched. The germline gives CDR1 LNHNV, CDR2 YYDKDF (reference sequence). CDR3 in DNA: TGTGCCACCAGCAGAGATCGGGAGGGGGAGACCCAGTACTTC. As protein: CATSRDREGETQYF.

The chain recombines TRBV19 with TRBJ2-2; D gene unclear. Germline V gene lookup returns CDR1 LNHDA and CDR2 SQIVND (reference sequence). The CDR3 is 14 amino acids. The ends were cut back, 7 bases at V and 3 bases at J, with 12 bases in the middle. As DNA, the CDR3 is TGTGCCAGTACCTGGCAGGAATACACCGGGGAGCTGTTTTTT. This translates into CASTWQEYTGELFF.

J is TRBJ2-7 and V is TRBV5-4; TRBD2 aligns across 10 bases. Germline V gene lookup returns CDR1 SGHNT and CDR2 YYREEE (reference sequence). The V and J ends lost 1 base and 3 bases, in that order; junction bases with no gene match: 7. The CDR3 consists of 16 residues. The CDR3 nucleotides are TGTGCCAGCAGCTTGTCCACCGGGACTAGCGTCTACGAGCAGTACTTC. Translated: CASSLSTGTSVYEQYF.

CDR3 in amino acids: CASSPPTGQGTQYF. The CDR3 region has the DNA TGTGCCAGCAGTCCCCCGACAGGGCAAGGTACCCAGTACTTC. The chain recombines TRBV28 with TRBJ2-5, with 7 bases aligning to TRBD1. This CDR3 region has 14 residues. J lost 8 bases, V lost 5 bases, and 11 bases had no gene match. The germline V gene has CDR1 MDHEN and CDR2 SYDVKM. The full variable domain, its missing parts supplied by reference TRBV28 and TRBJ2-5, is DVKVTQSSRYLVKRTGEKVFLECVQDMDHENMFWYRQDPGLGLRLIYFSYDVKMKEKGDIPEGYSVSREKKERFSLILESASTNQTSMYLCASSPPTGQGTQYFGPGTRLLVL.

The V and J genes are TRBV3-1 (or the pseudogene TRBV3-2) and TRBJ1-6; D not certain. V lost 2 bases to trimming and J lost 9 bases, with 8 bases between them. CDR1 and CDR2 from the germline V gene are LGHDT and YNNKEL (reference sequence). The CDR3 extends over 13 amino acids. The CDR3 bases are TGTGCCAGCAGCCAAACTGATGGTTCACCCCTCCACTTT. It specifies CASSQTDGSPLHF.

The rearrangement joins TRBV4-1 to TRBJ2-1; possible D gene TRBD1, 6 bases. The CDR3 has 13 residues. The germline V gene encodes CDR1 MGHRA and CDR2 YSYEKL. Deletions cut 3 bases from V and 11 bases from J, with 14 bases between. CDR3 amino acids: CASSQPLGDKQFF. The CDR3 DNA reads as TGCGCCAGCAGCCAGCCCTTGGGGGACAAGCAGTTCTTC.

The chain employs TRBV5-1 and TRBJ2-1, with 7 positions matching TRBD2. The CDR3 is 15 amino acids. CDR1 and CDR2 (germline): SGHRS, YFSETQ. Trimming took 3 bases from V and 1 from J; bases not matched to a gene: 4. The CDR3 loop is CASSSLAGSYNEQFF. The CDR3 region has the DNA TGCGCCAGCAGCTCATTAGCGGGTTCCTACAATGAGCAGTTCTTC.

J is TRBJ2-7 and V is TRBV28; 7 bases line up with TRBD1. The CDR3 covers 17 residues. From germline, CDR1 is MDHEN and CDR2 SYDVKM. J gave up 0 bases and V 4 bases, and 12 bases lay outside the gene matches. CDR3: CASSSIAPGQSSYEQYF. CDR3 sequence (DNA): TGTGCCAGCAGTTCGATCGCTCCGGGACAGAGCTCCTACGAGCAGTACTTC. The full variable domain, in which reference TRBV28 and TRBJ2-7 provide the parts outside the CDR3, is DVKVTQSSRYLVKRTGEKVFLECVQDMDHENMFWYRQDPGLGLRLIYFSYDVKMKEKGDIPEGYSVSREKKERFSLILESASTNQTSMYLCASSSIAPGQSSYEQYFGPGTRLTVT.

The J gene is TRBJ2-7, the V gene TRBV28, with 9 bases aligning to TRBD1. The CDR3 covers 16 residues. Germline-derived CDR1 and CDR2 are MDHEN and SYDVKM. The V gene end was trimmed by 5 bases and the J gene end by 1 base; junction bases not matched to a gene: 9. The CDR3 loop is CASSAVGQGRSYEQYF. The CDR3 region has the DNA TGTGCCAGCAGTGCCGTCGGACAGGGGAGGTCCTACGAGCAGTACTTC.

The V and J genes are TRBV27 and TRBJ2-5; D is uncertain. The CDR3 has 13 amino acids. The germline V gene encodes CDR1 MNHEY and CDR2 SMNVEV (reference sequence). V lost 3 bases, J lost 0 bases, and 5 bases lay in between. In DNA form, the CDR3 reads TGTGCCAGCAGTTTTATGTACCAAGAGACCCAGTACTTC. Its translation: CASSFMYQETQYF.

This clone was counted a single time. This chain uses TRBV27 with TRBJ2-1, with D possibly matching TRBD2 (6 bases). Germline assignment: CDR1 MNHEY and CDR2 SMNVEV (reference sequence). Trimming took 5 bases from V and 0 from J, leaving 14 bases between them. This CDR3 is built from 16 residues. The DNA of the CDR3 is TGTGCCAGCAGTGCCCTATCTAGCGTCTCCTACAATGAGCAGTTCTTC. Protein sequence: CASSALSSVSYNEQFF.

The V call is TRBV15, the J call TRBJ2-1; D is unclear. Between the trimmed V and J ends, which lost 0 bases and 10 bases, there was a span of 7 bases. The CDR3 runs to 12 residues. CDR1 LNHNV and CDR2 YYDKDF come from the germline V gene (reference sequence). The DNA for the CDR3 is TGTGCCACCAGCAGAGACCGCACCGAGCAGTTCTTC. It yields the protein CATSRDRTEQFF.

In this sample, this clone turned up a few times. The gene calls are TRBV19 and TRBJ2-2; 11 bases line up with TRBD1. V shed 8 bases and J 2 bases; nucleotides not matched to a gene: 1. Germline CDR1 reads LNHDA; CDR2 reads SQIVND (reference sequence). This CDR3 has 14 residues. The CDR3 sequence is CASGQGANTGELFF. CDR3 in DNA: TGTGCCAGTGGACAGGGGGCCAACACCGGGGAGCTGTTTTTT.

The V call is TRBV2, the J call TRBJ1-4, with 8 nucleotides matching TRBD1. The CDR3 loop spans 14 amino acids. Trimming took 10 bases from V and 5 from J; bases not matched to a gene: 9. CDR1 and CDR2 from the germline V gene are SNHLY and FYNNEI. CDR3: CATSPGTGNEKLFF. CDR3 coding DNA: TGTGCCACCTCCCCCGGGACAGGAAATGAAAAACTGTTTTTT.